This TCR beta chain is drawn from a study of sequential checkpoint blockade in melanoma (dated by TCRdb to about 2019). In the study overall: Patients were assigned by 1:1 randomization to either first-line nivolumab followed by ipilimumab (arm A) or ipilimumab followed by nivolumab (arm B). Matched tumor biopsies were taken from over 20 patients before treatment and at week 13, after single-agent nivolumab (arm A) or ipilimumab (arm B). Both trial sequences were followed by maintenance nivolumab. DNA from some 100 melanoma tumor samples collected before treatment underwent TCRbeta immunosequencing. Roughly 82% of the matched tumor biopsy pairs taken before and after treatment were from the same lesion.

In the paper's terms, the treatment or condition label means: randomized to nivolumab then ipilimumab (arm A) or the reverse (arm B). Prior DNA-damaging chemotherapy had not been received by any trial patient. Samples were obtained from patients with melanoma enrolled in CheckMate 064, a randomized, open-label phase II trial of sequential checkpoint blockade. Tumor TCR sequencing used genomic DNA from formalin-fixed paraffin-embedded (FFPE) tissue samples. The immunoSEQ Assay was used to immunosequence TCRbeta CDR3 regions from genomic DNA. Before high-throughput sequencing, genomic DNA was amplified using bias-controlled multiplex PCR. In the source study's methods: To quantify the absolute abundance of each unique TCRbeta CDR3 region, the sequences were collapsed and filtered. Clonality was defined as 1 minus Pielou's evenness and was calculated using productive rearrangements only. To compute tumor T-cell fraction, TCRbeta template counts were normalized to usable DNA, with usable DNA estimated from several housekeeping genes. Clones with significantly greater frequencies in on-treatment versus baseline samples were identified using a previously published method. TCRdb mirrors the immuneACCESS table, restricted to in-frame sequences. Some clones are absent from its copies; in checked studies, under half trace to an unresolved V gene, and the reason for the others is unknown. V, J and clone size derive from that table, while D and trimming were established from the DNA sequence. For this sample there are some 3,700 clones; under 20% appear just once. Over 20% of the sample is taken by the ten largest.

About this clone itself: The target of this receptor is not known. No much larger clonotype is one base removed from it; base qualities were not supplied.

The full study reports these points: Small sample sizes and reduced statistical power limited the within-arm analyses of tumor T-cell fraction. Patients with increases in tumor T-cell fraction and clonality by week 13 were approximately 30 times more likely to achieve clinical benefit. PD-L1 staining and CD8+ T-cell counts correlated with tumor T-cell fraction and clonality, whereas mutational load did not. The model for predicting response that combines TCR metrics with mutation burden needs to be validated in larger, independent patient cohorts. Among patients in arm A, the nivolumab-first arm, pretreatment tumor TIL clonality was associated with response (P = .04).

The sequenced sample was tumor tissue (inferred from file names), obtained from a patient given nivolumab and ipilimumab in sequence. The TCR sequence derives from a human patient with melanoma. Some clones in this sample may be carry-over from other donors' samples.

The CDR3 region: CAWRETSGGTDTQYF. The nucleotides are TGTGCCTGGAGAGAGACTAGCGGGGGCACAGATACGCAGTATTTT. The rearranged segments are TRBV30 and TRBJ2-3; TRBD2 lines up with 11 middle nucleotides. The CDR3 goes from the cysteine to the phenylalanine over 15 residues. Only the CDR3 part of the read is kept: 45 bases, read in frame from the first base. The germline V and J ends show losses of 3 bases and 1 base respectively, and no gene match explains 3 bases of the junction. Based on the germline V gene (reference sequence), the CDR1 and CDR2 sequences are GTSNPN and SVGIG.